The subject of this entry is one TCR beta chain. Produced via immunoSEQ multiplex PCR; TCRdb's table is partial and in-frame only. Here the sample spans approximately 69,000 clones, approximately 94% being singletons. The data are from a study of T cell changes during pregnancy in multiple sclerosis. Germline V CDR1 and CDR2: SGHTA, FQGNSA. The V end was cut by 3 bases, the J end by 6 bases, with 20 bases between. The CDR3 sequence is 16 residues long. V and J are TRBV7-2 and TRBJ1-1; D might be TRBD1 (6 bases). The receptor was derived from a female donor in good health, enrolled as a control in a pregnancy study. The starting material was peripheral blood, obtained in the second trimester of pregnancy. The CDR3: CASSFRPGGAKSEAFF. CDR3 DNA: TGTGCCAGCAGCTTCCGTCCCGGGGGGGCGAAATCTGAAGCTTTCTTT.